The TCR beta chain under discussion was sequenced for a study of T cells in Graves' hyperthyroidism and ophthalmopathy. Study-level findings and limits: Ophthalmopathy onset followed model prediction by a median around 6.6 months.

The source material, RNA transcripts, was used to amplify TCR beta CDR3 regions. In the first-round RT-PCR of the TCR CDR3, the HTBI primer set was used. TCRdb used MiXCR to reprocess the multiplex PCR reads, holding one entry per CDR3 protein. The sample records 27,000 or so distinct CDR3 sequences, less than 45% being singletons. This clonotype has ten or more counts. Its antigen is as yet unknown. Germline CDR1 LNHDA, CDR2 SQIVND (reference sequence). This CDR3 comprises 15 residues. Trimming shortened V by 0 bases and J by 10 bases, and 15 bases separated the two germline ends. Sequences were obtained from blood. The V and J genes are TRBV19 and TRBJ2-2, with D perhaps assigned TRBD1 or TRBD2 (5 bases each). This sequence was found in a woman in her 30s with Graves' hyperthyroidism. The CDR3 DNA is TGTGCCAGTAGTATAGAAGGGACGGGCTACATGGAGCTGTTTTTT. Its translation: CASSIEGTGYMELFF.